One sample yielded the 21 T cell receptor beta chains listed below, sequenced in a study of T cell responses to AZD1222 COVID-19 vaccine. The repertoire was sequenced with immunoSEQ multiplex PCR; TCRdb's copy has only in-frame clones and lacks some. The repertoire holds over 100,000 clones, with 85% to 90% as singletons. The input for sequencing was peripheral blood, taken on day 0 of AZD1222 vaccination. The receptors derive from an adult in good health.

V is TRBV10-2 and J is TRBJ2-1, with D perhaps given as TRBD1 or TRBD2 (6 bases each). V gave up 0 bases and J gave up 9 bases, with 15 bases separating them. Germline values: CDR1 WSHSY, CDR2 SAAADI. This CDR3 has 15 residues. The CDR3 protein is CASSESIQGRGEQFF. The CDR3 DNA is TGCGCCAGCAGTGAGTCGATCCAGGGGCGGGGTGAGCAGTTCTTC.

The chain couples TRBV6-5 to TRBJ1-4; possible D gene TRBD1, 5 bases. The CDR3 has 15 amino acids. Trimming stripped 6 bases from V and 5 bases from J, with 16 bases between. Germline V gives CDR1 MNHEY, CDR2 SVGAGI. DNA for the CDR3: TGTGCCAGCAGCCCATGGAGGGGAGGGAATGAAAAACTGTTTTTT. It codes for CASSPWRGGNEKLFF.

The chain uses TRBV6-5 and TRBJ2-7; D not certain. This CDR3 spans 14 amino acids. CDR1 and CDR2 (germline): MNHEY, SVGAGI. Deletions cut 8 bases from V and 3 bases from J, with 17 bases between. CDR3 protein: CASAVGHSFYEQYF. CDR3 sequence (DNA): TGTGCCAGCGCCGTCGGGCACTCCTTCTACGAGCAGTACTTC.

This clone was detected a few times. The chain employs TRBV7-9 and TRBJ2-7; no firm D call. Trimming left V 5 bases short and J 7 bases short, with 12 bases between. This CDR3 has 12 residues. Germline CDR1 and CDR2: SEHNR and FQNEAQ (reference sequence). This CDR3 reads CASSRQAREQYF. Here the CDR3 DNA reads TGTGCCAGCAGCCGACAAGCCAGGGAGCAGTACTTC.

V is TRBV5-1 and J is TRBJ2-5; the D call may be TRBD1 or TRBD2 (6 bases each). The CDR3 consists of 15 residues. V was clipped by 4 bases and J by 5 bases, with 18 bases between them. The germline gives CDR1 SGHRS, CDR2 YFSETQ. For the CDR3, the DNA is TGCGCCAGCAGCCTGGGGACACCTCGGGGGGAGACCCAGTACTTC. Protein sequence: CASSLGTPRGETQYF.

The rearrangement uses TRBV7-8 and TRBJ1-5, with TRBD1 as a possible D gene (5 bases). The CDR3 spans 13 residues. Trimming left V 5 bases short and J 6 bases short, with 11 bases between. Germline V gene data show CDR1 as SGHVS and CDR2 as FQNEAQ. The CDR3 spells CASSPPQGQPQHF. CDR3 nucleotide sequence: TGTGCCAGCAGCCCCCCCCAGGGTCAGCCCCAGCATTTT.

The chain joins TRBV4-1 to TRBJ1-4; weak D call: TRBD1 (6 bases). Germline V gene data show CDR1 as MGHRA and CDR2 as YSYEKL. There are 15 residues in the CDR3. V was shortened by 0 bases and J by 11 bases, with 16 bases between the two germline ends. The CDR3 nucleotides are TGCGCCAGCAGCCAAGAGACCGCACCAAGGGGGAAACTGTTTTTT. It specifies CASSQETAPRGKLFF.

The gene calls are TRBV9 and TRBJ2-7; TRBD1 might be the D (6 bases). Germline CDR1 reads SGDLS; CDR2 reads YYNGEE. V was clipped by 4 bases and J by 3 bases, with 11 bases between them. This CDR3 is 13 amino acids long. CDR3 sequence: CASSPKDSYEQYF. CDR3 nucleotide sequence: TGTGCCAGCAGCCCTAAGGACAGCTACGAGCAGTACTTC.

The V call is TRBV5-1, the J call TRBJ1-1; 8 bases are a match to TRBD1. This CDR3 is built from 17 residues. Germline V gene data show CDR1 as SGHRS and CDR2 as YFSETQ. Unmatched junction bases numbered 7, after V lost 0 bases and J lost 0 bases. CDR3 in amino acids: CASSLARGPNLNTEAFF. As DNA, the CDR3 is TGCGCCAGCAGCTTGGCCAGGGGGCCGAATTTGAACACTGAAGCTTTCTTT.

This chain uses TRBV19 with TRBJ1-5; D call uncertain. Germline lookup yields CDR1 LNHDA and CDR2 SQIVND (reference sequence). V gave up 6 bases and J gave up 7 bases, with 19 bases separating them. The CDR3 is 15 amino acids. CDR3 DNA sequence: TGTGCCAGTAGCCCTATGGACGGTGCGAGGCAGCCCCAGCATTTT. This codes for CASSPMDGARQPQHF.

The chain is built from TRBV6-6 and TRBJ2-1; 14 bases are a match to TRBD2. The germline CDR1 and CDR2 sequences are MNHNY and SVGAGI (reference sequence). The CDR3 runs 14 residues. V lost 9 bases and J lost 8; bases outside the gene matches: 6. The CDR3 loop is CASRLAGGLDEQFF. In DNA, the CDR3 is TGTGCCAGTAGACTAGCGGGGGGGCTCGATGAGCAGTTCTTC.

Comments on this clone: Germline and junction disagree at one end, which may indicate a read error. The V and J genes are TRBV7-7 and TRBJ1-6, with D perhaps TRBD1 (5 bases). Germline V gene data show CDR1 as SSHAT and CDR2 as FNYEAQ (reference sequence). This CDR3 spans 15 amino acids. The CDR3 sequence: CASRSGPIIDSPLHF. The CDR3, as DNA: TGTGCTAGCAGATCGGGACCAATCATCGATTCACCCCTCCACTTT. Combining the CDR3 with reference TRBV7-7 and TRBJ1-6 gives the whole variable domain GAGVSQSPRYKVTKRGQDVTLRCDPISSHATLYWYQQALGQGPEFLTYFNYEAQPDKSGLPSDRFSAERPEGSISTLTIQRTEQRDSAMYRCASRSGPIIDSPLHFGNGTRLTVT.

The chain has TRBV10-2 and TRBJ1-6, with unresolved D. Between the trimmed V and J ends, which lost 5 bases and 9 bases, there was a span of 20 bases. The CDR3 contains 16 residues. Germline assignment: CDR1 WSHSY and CDR2 SAAADI. The CDR3 bases are TGCGCCAGCAGTCCCTCCCTGCGGTCCCGACCTTCACCCCTCCACTTT. The encoded protein is CASSPSLRSRPSPLHF.

The rearrangement uses TRBV9 and TRBJ1-4; the D is unclear. Trimming took off 5 bases at V and 4 bases at J, with 24 bases between the two ends. The CDR3 covers 18 residues. Germline CDR1 SGDLS, CDR2 YYNGEE. CDR3 nucleotide sequence: TGTGCCAGCAGTCTCAATGACCCCCGGCGGCACCGTAATGAAAAACTGTTTTTT. This encodes CASSLNDPRRHRNEKLFF.

With regard to this clone: Compared with germline, one end of the junction differs, possibly owing to a read error. This chain links TRBV25-1 with TRBJ2-1; D is perhaps TRBD1 (6 bases). The V gene's germline CDR1 is MGHDK and CDR2 SYGVNS. The CDR3 has 13 amino acids. CDR3 in DNA: TGTGCCAGCAGTGATTTCGGACAGACTGAGACGATCTTC. This gives the protein CASSDFGQTETIF. Variable domain in full (rest from reference TRBV25-1 and TRBJ2-1): EADIYQTPRYLVIGTGKKITLECSQTMGHDKMYWYQQDPGMELHLIHYSYGVNSTEKGDLSSESTVSRIRTEHFPLTLESARPSHTSQYLCASSDFGQTETIFGPGTRLTVL.

The chain carries TRBV19 and TRBJ1-2, with a weak D call TRBD1 (5 bases). Germline V lookup: CDR1 LNHDA, CDR2 SQIVND (reference sequence). The ends were cut back, 5 bases at V and 8 bases at J, with 15 bases in the middle. The CDR3 sequence is 13 residues long. The CDR3 region is CASSPPGGVGYTF. CDR3 nucleotide sequence: TGTGCCAGTAGTCCCCCGGGAGGGGTCGGCTACACCTTC. The full variable domain, completed using reference TRBV19 and TRBJ1-2, is DGGITQSPKYLFRKEGQNVTLSCEQNLNHDAMYWYRQDPGQGLRLIYYSQIVNDFQKGDIAEGYSVSREKKESFPLTVTSAQKNPTAFYLCASSPPGGVGYTFGSGTRLTVV.

The V gene is TRBV28, the J gene TRBJ1-2; the D gene is possibly TRBD1 (6 bases). Germline CDR1 reads MDHEN; CDR2 reads SYDVKM. V lost 6 bases and J 8 bases, leaving 13 bases between the germline ends. This CDR3 has 12 amino acids. The CDR3 DNA sequence: TGTGCCAGCAGCAGGGACACCTTCGGCTACACCTTC. As protein: CASSRDTFGYTF.

The chain joins TRBV7-2 to TRBJ1-2; D not resolved. The CDR3 consists of 15 residues. Germline CDR1 and CDR2: SGHTA and FQGNSA. The V gene lost 1 base and the J gene lost 3 bases, with 12 bases spanning the gap. The CDR3 region is CASSLEASGYYGYTF. In DNA form, the CDR3 reads TGTGCCAGCAGCTTAGAGGCCTCCGGCTACTATGGCTACACCTTC.

With respect to this clone: Mismatch with germline at one junction end may stem from a read error. J is TRBJ1-2 and V is TRBV4-1; 8 bases are a match to TRBD1. There are 13 residues in the CDR3. Per the germline V gene, CDR1 is MGHRA and CDR2 is YSYEKL. In DNA, the CDR3 is TGCGCCAGCAGCCAAGCCAGAGACAGGGGAGTTGCCTTC. Residues: CASSQARDRGVAF.

The chain has TRBV11-2 and TRBJ1-4; D call uncertain. This CDR3 spans 16 amino acids. Germline CDR1 is SGHAT and CDR2 is FQNNGV. Trimming removed 0 bases from V and 0 bases from J, with 8 bases in between. The CDR3 reads CASSLDLSSTNEKLFF. The CDR3 coding sequence is TGTGCCAGCAGCTTAGATCTAAGTTCAACTAATGAAAAACTGTTTTTT.

J is TRBJ2-1 and V is TRBV15; TRBD2 might be the D (7 bases). V shed 1 base and J shed 5 bases, with 18 bases lying between them. Germline V lookup: CDR1 LNHNV, CDR2 YYDKDF (reference sequence). The CDR3 totals 17 residues. The CDR3 reads CATSRGNSGGLDNEQFF. Here the CDR3 DNA reads TGTGCCACCAGCAGAGGGAATTCGGGGGGCCTTGACAATGAGCAGTTCTTC.